These 21 T cell receptor beta chains were sequenced from one sample in a study of OX40 agonist ivuxolimab in advanced cancers. Clones were sequenced by immunoSEQ multiplex PCR, and TCRdb holds only the in-frame ones, with some missing. Of fewer than 85,000 clones listed, roughly 82% are singletons. Here the sequenced sample was CD4+ or CD8+ T cells sorted from blood, taken in a trial of the OX40 agonist ivuxolimab. The receptors derive from an adult with an advanced solid tumor such as melanoma, head and neck, liver or kidney cancer.

The V and J genes are TRBV18 and TRBJ2-7; TRBD2 agrees at 7 bases. CDR3 length equals 14 residues. With 3 bases clipped from V and 1 base from J, the junction kept 3 bases outside the gene matches. Germline CDR1 KGHSH, CDR2 LQKENI. This chain's CDR3 is CASSPPGLSYEQYF. CDR3 coding DNA: TGTGCCAGCTCACCGCCGGGACTATCCTACGAGCAGTACTTC.

The V call is TRBV28, the J call TRBJ2-3; 8 nucleotides line up with TRBD2. V gave up 6 bases and J gave up 5 bases; unmatched junction bases: 10. The CDR3 has 15 amino acids. CDR1 is MDHEN and CDR2 is SYDVKM in the germline V gene. In DNA, the CDR3 is TGTGCCAGCAGCGATATACGGGGGGGTGGAGATACGCAGTATTTT. This codes for CASSDIRGGGDTQYF. The full variable domain, completed using reference TRBV28 and TRBJ2-3, is DVKVTQSSRYLVKRTGEKVFLECVQDMDHENMFWYRQDPGLGLRLIYFSYDVKMKEKGDIPEGYSVSREKKERFSLILESASTNQTSMYLCASSDIRGGGDTQYFGPGTRLTVL.

The chain combines TRBV18 with TRBJ2-1; D call uncertain. The CDR3 is 13 residues long. V lost 2 bases, J lost 5 bases, and 7 bases lay in between. The germline CDR1 and CDR2 sequences are KGHSH and LQKENI. In DNA form, the CDR3 reads TGTGCCAGCTCACCAAGCAAAGACAATGAGCAGTTCTTC. It translates to CASSPSKDNEQFF.

This chain uses TRBV11-2 with TRBJ2-2; a possible D gene is TRBD2 (5 bases). The V and J ends lost 3 bases and 2 bases respectively, with 13 bases between them. Germline CDR1 is SGHAT and CDR2 is FQNNGV. The CDR3 totals 16 residues. DNA for the CDR3: TGTGCCAGCAGCTTTGGAGGCCAGCTTAACACCGGGGAGCTGTTTTTT. This encodes CASSFGGQLNTGELFF.

The chain is built from TRBV18 and TRBJ2-2; possibly TRBD2 for D (6 bases). With 2 bases removed from V and 0 bases from J, the gap between germline ends came to 10 bases. Looked up from germline, CDR1 is KGHSH and CDR2 is LQKENI. CDR3 length: 16 residues. The CDR3 region has the DNA TGTGCCAGCTCACCAATAGGAGGGTCGAACACCGGGGAGCTGTTTTTT. Protein product: CASSPIGGSNTGELFF.

This clone occurred a few times. The chain links TRBV19 to TRBJ1-1; 8 bases are shared with TRBD1. The CDR3 has 12 residues. After removal of 10 bases from V and 4 bases from J, the junction contained 5 bases not matched to a gene. CDR1 and CDR2 from the germline V gene are LNHDA and SQIVND (reference sequence). Here the CDR3 reads CATDDRGTEAFF. The CDR3 bases are TGTGCCACCGACGACAGGGGCACTGAAGCTTTCTTT.

The chain recombines TRBV7-8 with TRBJ2-3; D not resolved. This CDR3 has 13 residues. With 2 bases removed from V and 0 bases from J, the gap between germline ends came to 3 bases. CDR1 is SGHVS, CDR2 FQNEAQ, per germline. The chain's CDR3 is CASSLPSTDTQYF. The CDR3 DNA sequence: TGTGCCAGCAGCTTACCCAGCACAGATACGCAGTATTTT.

The chain uses TRBV28 and TRBJ1-4, with D unclear. V lost 7 bases to trimming and J lost 7 bases, with 7 bases between them. CDR3 size: 11 residues. Germline V gene sequence: CDR1 MDHEN, CDR2 SYDVKM. The CDR3 region has the DNA TGTGCCAGCAATTGGGGTGAAAAACTGTTTTTT. It yields the protein CASNWGEKLFF.

This clone was detected once. The chain recombines TRBV2 with TRBJ2-1, with 7 bases matching TRBD1. V trimming: 3 bases; J trimming: 11 bases; junction bases outside the gene matches: 1. CDR1 is SNHLY, CDR2 FYNNEI, per germline. The CDR3 sequence is 11 residues long. CDR3 DNA sequence: TGTGCCAGCAGTGAGACAGGGCAGCAGTTCTTC. Protein product: CASSETGQQFF.

V is TRBV28 and J is TRBJ2-5, with 9 bases identical to TRBD2. The V gene's germline CDR1 is MDHEN and CDR2 SYDVKM. CDR3 length: 17 amino acids. V lost 3 bases to trimming and J lost 6 bases; unmatched junction nucleotides: 14. CDR3 amino acids: CASSFLFSGGLRQTQYF. CDR3 nucleotides: TGTGCCAGCAGTTTCCTCTTTAGCGGGGGACTTCGACAGACCCAGTACTTC.

V and J are TRBV2 and TRBJ1-2; D perhaps matches TRBD1 (5 bases). CDR1 is SNHLY, CDR2 FYNNEI, per germline. V was clipped by 5 bases and J by 13 bases, with 14 bases between them. This CDR3 comprises 11 residues. The chain's CDR3 is CASSTGALATF. In DNA, the CDR3 is TGTGCCAGCAGTACAGGAGCGTTGGCCACCTTC.

This clone has only one observation. V is TRBV11-1 and J is TRBJ1-6, with D unclear. Trimming pared 1 base from V and 7 bases from J, leaving 8 bases between. This CDR3 has 14 amino acids. CDR1 and CDR2 (germline): SGHAT, FQDESV (reference sequence). The CDR3 nucleotides read TGTGCCAGCAGCTTAGATGAATGGAATTCACCCCTCCACTTT. This sequence encodes CASSLDEWNSPLHF.

The chain is built from TRBV6-5 and TRBJ2-4, with 9 bases matching TRBD1. The junction had 8 bases not matched to a gene; V was cut back by 6 bases and J by 5 bases. Germline CDR1 is MNHEY and CDR2 is SVGAGI. The CDR3 totals 15 residues. CDR3: CASRPPGQGQNIQYF. The CDR3 DNA reads TGTGCCAGCAGACCCCCGGGACAGGGCCAAAACATTCAGTACTTC.

The J gene is TRBJ1-2, the V gene TRBV7-8; 7 bases fit TRBD1. V shed 5 bases and J 5 bases; nucleotides not matched to a gene: 2. The germline V gene has CDR1 SGHVS and CDR2 FQNEAQ. This CDR3 spans 12 amino acids. CDR3 DNA sequence: TGTGCCAGCAGCCAGGGACAGTATGGCTACACCTTC. Amino acid sequence: CASSQGQYGYTF. The full variable domain, with the rest looked up from reference TRBV7-8 and TRBJ1-2, is GAGVSQSPRYKVAKRGQDVALRCDPISGHVSLFWYQQALGQGPEFLTYFQNEAQLDKSGLPSDRFFAERPEGSVSTLKIQRTQQEDSAVYLCASSQGQYGYTFGSGTRLTVV.

The chain combines TRBV6-4 with TRBJ1-4, with a weak D call TRBD1 (6 bases). The CDR3 runs 15 residues. V lost 6 bases and J 5 bases, leaving 16 bases between the germline ends. Germline V CDR1 and CDR2: MRHNA, SNTAGT. The CDR3 spells CASSLLDRRNEKLFF. As DNA, the CDR3 is TGTGCCAGCAGCCTCCTAGACAGGCGAAATGAAAAACTGTTTTTT.

V usage is TRBV5-4 and J usage is TRBJ2-3; the match to TRBD1 covers 12 bases. This CDR3 is built from 17 residues. The germline V gene has CDR1 SGHNT and CDR2 YYREEE (reference sequence). Trimming took 2 bases from V and 4 from J; bases not matched to a gene: 8. The CDR3 region is CASSFPGQGALADTQYF. CDR3 in DNA: TGTGCCAGCAGCTTTCCGGGACAGGGGGCGCTTGCAGATACGCAGTATTTT.

This sequence joins TRBV9 and TRBJ2-2, with 11 bases that match TRBD2. Germline V gene data show CDR1 as SGDLS and CDR2 as YYNGEE. This CDR3 contains 17 residues. V lost 3 bases to trimming and J lost 0 bases; unmatched junction nucleotides: 4. CDR3 residues: CASSEASGGPNTGELFF. The CDR3 region has the DNA TGTGCCAGCAGCGAAGCTAGCGGGGGGCCGAACACCGGGGAGCTGTTTTTT.

V is TRBV5-6 and J is TRBJ2-7; 10 nucleotides align to TRBD1. This CDR3 region has 15 residues. V lost 6 bases and J lost 0; bases outside the gene matches: 6. CDR1 is SGHDT and CDR2 is YYEEEE in the germline V gene. CDR3 protein: CASKGTGVSSYEQYF. CDR3 sequence (DNA): TGTGCCAGCAAGGGGACAGGGGTAAGCTCCTACGAGCAGTACTTC.

The V and J genes are TRBV6-1 and TRBJ2-2; 8 bases fit TRBD2. With 10 bases clipped from V and 1 base from J, the junction kept 8 bases outside the gene matches. The length of the CDR3 is 15 residues. From germline, CDR1 is MNHNS and CDR2 SASEGT. The CDR3 region is CATRGAGVNTGELFF. In nucleotides, the CDR3 is TGTGCCACCAGGGGAGCGGGAGTGAACACCGGGGAGCTGTTTTTT.

This clone has a handful of counts. The V and J genes are TRBV5-1 and TRBJ2-7; TRBD1 matches at 8 bases. V lost 0 bases, J lost 4 bases, and 6 bases stayed unmatched. This CDR3 has 15 amino acids. The germline V gene has CDR1 SGHRS and CDR2 YFSETQ. CDR3 sequence: CASSLAGDRGYEQYF. CDR3 in DNA: TGCGCCAGCAGCTTGGCAGGAGACAGGGGATACGAGCAGTACTTC. Drawing the rest from reference TRBV5-1 and TRBJ2-7, the complete variable domain is KAGVTQTPRYLIKTRGQQVTLSCSPISGHRSVSWYQQTPGQGLQFLFEYFSETQRNKGNFPGRFSGRQFSNSRSEMNVSTLELGDSALYLCASSLAGDRGYEQYFGPGTRLTVT.

The chain uses TRBV10-3 and TRBJ1-5, with TRBD1 identical over 9 bases. Germline CDR1 is ENHRY and CDR2 is SYGVKD. The V and J ends lost 0 bases and 6 bases, in that order; junction bases with no gene match: 6. The CDR3 is 16 amino acids. The CDR3 here is CAISESSGQGRQPQHF. The CDR3 DNA is TGTGCCATCAGTGAGTCGTCGGGACAGGGCCGTCAGCCCCAGCATTTT.